The 11 T cell receptor beta chains below all came from one sample that was sequenced in a study of vaccination and CD4 T cells after COVID-19. What these receptors recognize is not known. Sequenced with the Oncomine TCR Beta short-read assay was DNA taken from cultured CD4+ T cells. TCRdb ran MiXCR on the PCR reads and lists one entry per CDR3 protein. The sample contains about 2,900 distinct CDR3 sequences, 25% to 30% of which appear only once. Treatment: approximately nine-day PBMC culture with coronavirus spike peptide pools or control peptides (ViraFEST assay). CD4+ T cells that came from the unexposed donor were collected before the COVID-19 pandemic (2011-2018). The sequenced sample was CD4+ T cells from blood, cultured in vitro. The receptors were gathered from a human donor in good health.

V usage is TRBV12-3 or TRBV12-4 and J usage is TRBJ1-5; TRBD1 is a possible D gene (5 bases). The CDR3 has 17 amino acids. The germline V and J ends were trimmed by 6 bases and 7 bases, with 25 bases remaining between them. This chain's CDR3 is CASSQTSAGPRGQPQHF. CDR3 DNA sequence: TGTGCCAGCAGCCAAACCTCCGCCGGGCCGAGGGGACAGCCCCAGCATTTT.

This clonotype was seen a handful of times. This chain joins TRBV9 and TRBJ2-5; TRBD2 aligns across 10 bases. Germline V gives CDR1 SGDLS, CDR2 YYNGEE. The V segment lost 7 bases and the J segment 4 bases; nucleotides outside the gene matches: 7. This CDR3 has 14 amino acids. CDR3 in amino acids: CASGTSDIRETQYF. CDR3 sequence (DNA): TGTGCCAGCGGGACTAGCGATATTCGAGAGACCCAGTACTTC.

The chain joins TRBV19 to TRBJ2-7; D perhaps matches TRBD2 (6 bases). Germline loops: CDR1 LNHDA, CDR2 SQIVND (reference sequence). V was pared by 3 bases and J by 0 bases, with 12 bases between. The CDR3 totals 15 residues. In DNA form, the CDR3 reads TGTGCCAGTAGTATCTATAACGGGGGCTCCTACGAGCAGTACTTC. Encoded protein: CASSIYNGGSYEQYF.

The chain uses TRBV7-9 and TRBJ1-1, with TRBD1 matching over 10 bases. The CDR3 is made up of 16 amino acids. V shed 1 base, J shed 5 bases, and the junction held 7 bases outside the gene matches. CDR1 SEHNR and CDR2 FQNEAQ come from the germline V gene (reference sequence). The CDR3 DNA reads as TGTGCCAGCAGCTTAGGACAGGGGGCCCGAAAAACTGAAGCTTTCTTT. Translated, it gives CASSLGQGARKTEAFF.

V and J are TRBV12-3 or TRBV12-4 and TRBJ2-7; 9 bases fit TRBD1. Losses at the gene ends were 5 bases for V and 2 bases for J; bases not matched to a gene: 4. This CDR3 contains 14 residues. The CDR3 DNA sequence: TGTGCCAGCAGTCGGACAGGGGTCACCTACGAGCAGTACTTC. It encodes CASSRTGVTYEQYF.

This clonotype rates as medium-sized. The chain is built from TRBV6-1 and TRBJ1-2; D gene uncertain. Trimming shortened V by 1 base and J by 3 bases, and 15 bases separated the two germline ends. Germline V CDR1 and CDR2: MNHNS, SASEGT. The CDR3 has 16 residues. The CDR3 DNA follows: TGTGCCAGCAGTGAAGGGCCTCCGGAGTGGCACTATGGCTACACCTTC. Amino acids: CASSEGPPEWHYGYTF.

This rearrangement joins TRBV19 to TRBJ1-1; 8 bases are shared with TRBD1. V lost 4 bases and J lost 0; bases outside the gene matches: 1. The CDR3 length is 14 residues. In germline, CDR1 is LNHDA, CDR2 SQIVND (reference sequence). In DNA, the CDR3 is TGTGCCAGTAGTAGGACAGGGATGAACACTGAAGCTTTCTTT. Translated, it gives CASSRTGMNTEAFF.

V gene TRBV6-1 combines with J gene TRBJ2-5; D gene ambiguous. V dropped 5 bases and J dropped 1 base, with 14 bases sitting between them. The V gene's germline CDR1 is MNHNS and CDR2 SASEGT. The CDR3 is made up of 15 amino acids. The CDR3 DNA is TGTGCCAGCAGTCTCCGCTCGGAGCTCCAAGAGACCCAGTACTTC. This encodes CASSLRSELQETQYF.

V gene TRBV20-1 combines with J gene TRBJ2-1; the match to TRBD2 covers 8 bases. V lost 6 bases and J lost 1; bases outside the gene matches: 8. This CDR3 contains 15 residues. The germline V gene encodes CDR1 DFQATT and CDR2 SNEGSKA (reference sequence). CDR3 amino acids: CSAGPGLESYNEQFF. The CDR3 coding sequence is TGCAGTGCGGGACCGGGACTAGAGTCCTACAATGAGCAGTTCTTC.

There are a few counts of this clonotype. The chain is built from TRBV28 and TRBJ2-1, with 7 bases identical to TRBD2. The CDR3 consists of 14 residues. The V gene's germline CDR1 is MDHEN and CDR2 SYDVKM. V lost 5 bases, J lost 4 bases, and 5 bases stayed unmatched. The CDR3 DNA reads TGTGCCAGCAGTGGGCCTAGCGGTTACAATGAGCAGTTCTTC. Amino acid sequence: CASSGPSGYNEQFF. Full variable domain (outside the CDR3, taken from reference TRBV28 and TRBJ2-1): DVKVTQSSRYLVKRTGEKVFLECVQDMDHENMFWYRQDPGLGLRLIYFSYDVKMKEKGDIPEGYSVSREKKERFSLILESASTNQTSMYLCASSGPSGYNEQFFGPGTRLTVL.

Details on this clonotype: One end of the junction varies from germline; a read error may be responsible. This chain links TRBV11-2 with TRBJ1-1; D remains ambiguous. Germline CDR1 SGHAT, CDR2 FQNNGV. This CDR3 comprises 13 residues. CDR3 in DNA: TGTGCCAGCAGCTTAGCCCTGAACACTGAAGCTCTCTTT. Its protein is CASSLALNTEALF.